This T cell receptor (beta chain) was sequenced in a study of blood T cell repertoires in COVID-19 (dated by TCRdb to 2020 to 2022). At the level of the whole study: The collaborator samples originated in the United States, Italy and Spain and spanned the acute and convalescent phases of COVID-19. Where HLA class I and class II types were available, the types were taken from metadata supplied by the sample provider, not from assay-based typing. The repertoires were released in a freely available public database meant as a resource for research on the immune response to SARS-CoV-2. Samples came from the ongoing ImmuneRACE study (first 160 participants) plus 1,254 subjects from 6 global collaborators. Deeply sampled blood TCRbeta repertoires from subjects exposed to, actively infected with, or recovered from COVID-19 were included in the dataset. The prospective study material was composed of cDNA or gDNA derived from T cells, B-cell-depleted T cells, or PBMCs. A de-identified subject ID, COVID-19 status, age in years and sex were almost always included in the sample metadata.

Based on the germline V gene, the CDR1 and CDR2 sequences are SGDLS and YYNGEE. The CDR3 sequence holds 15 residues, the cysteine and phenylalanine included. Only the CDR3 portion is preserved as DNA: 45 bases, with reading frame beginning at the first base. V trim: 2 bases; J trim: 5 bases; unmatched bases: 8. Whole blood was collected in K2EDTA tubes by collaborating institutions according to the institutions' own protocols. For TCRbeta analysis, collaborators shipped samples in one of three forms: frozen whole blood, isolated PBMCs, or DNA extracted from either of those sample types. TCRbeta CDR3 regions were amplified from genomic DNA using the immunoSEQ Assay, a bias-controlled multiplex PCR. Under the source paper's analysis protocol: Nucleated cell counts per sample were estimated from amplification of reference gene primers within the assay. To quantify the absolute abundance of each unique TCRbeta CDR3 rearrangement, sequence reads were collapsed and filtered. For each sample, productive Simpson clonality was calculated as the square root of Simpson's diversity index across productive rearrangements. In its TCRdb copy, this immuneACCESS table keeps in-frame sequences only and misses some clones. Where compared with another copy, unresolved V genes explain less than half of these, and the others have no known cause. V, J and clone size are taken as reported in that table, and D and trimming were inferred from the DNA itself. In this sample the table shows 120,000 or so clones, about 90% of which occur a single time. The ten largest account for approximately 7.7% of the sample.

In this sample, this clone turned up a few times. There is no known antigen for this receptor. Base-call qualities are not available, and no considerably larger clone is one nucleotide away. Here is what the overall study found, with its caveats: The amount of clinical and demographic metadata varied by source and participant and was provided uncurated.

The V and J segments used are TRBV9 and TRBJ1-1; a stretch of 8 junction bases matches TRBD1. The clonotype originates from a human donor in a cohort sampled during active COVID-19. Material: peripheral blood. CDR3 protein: CASSVGQGERTEAFF. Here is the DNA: TGTGCCAGCAGCGTCGGACAGGGTGAGAGGACTGAAGCTTTCTTT.